This T cell receptor beta chain was documented in a study of Graves' ophthalmopathy and Graves' hyperthyroidism. This clonotype was counted ten times or more. No antigen is known for it. Clinicians made diagnoses from clinical symptoms, serum thyroxine, TRAb, thyroid ultrasound and orbital computed tomography. Out of about 9.3 ml of fresh peripheral blood, PBMCs were obtained. Study-wide points: Detection in blood was also observed for most expanded thyroid clonotypes above 0.001 frequency.

The TCR beta CDR3 regions underwent amplification from RNA transcripts. RT-PCR with HTBI primers came first, then second-round multiplex PCR. TCRdb redid the calling of the multiplex PCR reads with MiXCR, one entry per CDR3 protein. This table has hundreds of thousands of distinct CDR3 sequences, approximately 21% appearing once. The material sequenced was peripheral blood. The sequence came from a woman aged 18-30 years with stable Graves' hyperthyroidism. Some clones in this sample may be carry-over from other donors' samples.

Here the CDR3 DNA reads TGTGCCAGCACCGACAGCGGTAGTAGAGGAAACACCATATATTTT. It is translated as CASTDSGSRGNTIYF. The V gene is TRBV6-1, the J gene TRBJ1-3; D perhaps matches TRBD1 (5 bases). The V gene lost 7 bases and the J gene lost 4 bases, with 17 bases spanning the gap. This CDR3 has 15 residues. Germline CDR1 is MNHNS and CDR2 is SASEGT.